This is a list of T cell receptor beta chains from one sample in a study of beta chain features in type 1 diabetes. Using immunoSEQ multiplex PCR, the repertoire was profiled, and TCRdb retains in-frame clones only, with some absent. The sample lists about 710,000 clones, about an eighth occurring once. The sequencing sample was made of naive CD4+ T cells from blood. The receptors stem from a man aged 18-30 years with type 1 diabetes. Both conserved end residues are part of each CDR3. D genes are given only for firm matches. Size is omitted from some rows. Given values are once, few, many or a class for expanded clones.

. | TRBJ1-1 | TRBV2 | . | CASRITGTEAFF | TGTGCCAGCAGAATTACAGGGACTGAAGCTTTCTTT
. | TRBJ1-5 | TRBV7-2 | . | CASSFVVRTDQPQHF | TGTGCCAGCAGCTTCGTCGTGAGGACGGATCAGCCCCAGCATTTT
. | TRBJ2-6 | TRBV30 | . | CAKVSDSGANVLTF | TGTGCCAAAGTCTCAGACTCTGGGGCCAACGTCCTGACTTTC
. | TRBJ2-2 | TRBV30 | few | CAWSSGNTGELFF | TGTGCCTGGAGTTCGGGGAACACCGGGGAGCTGTTTTTT
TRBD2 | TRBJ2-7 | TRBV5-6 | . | CASSRRLAGGREQYF | TGTGCCAGCAGTCGGCGACTAGCGGGAGGTAGGGAGCAGTACTTC
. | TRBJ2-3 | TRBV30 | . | CAWSGLTDTQYF | TGTGCCTGGAGCGGGCTCACAGATACGCAGTATTTT
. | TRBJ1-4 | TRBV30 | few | CAWSRGRQNEKLFF | TGTGCCTGGAGTAGGGGGAGGCAAAATGAAAAACTGTTTTTT
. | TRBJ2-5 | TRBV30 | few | CAWTFAGEETQYF | TGTGCCTGGACCTTTGCCGGGGAAGAGACCCAGTACTTC
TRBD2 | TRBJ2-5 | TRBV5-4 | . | CASSLGAGGSEETQYF | TGTGCCAGCAGCTTGGGAGCGGGGGGCTCCGAAGAGACCCAGTACTTC
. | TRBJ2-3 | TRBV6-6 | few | CASSYRGAGTDTQYF | TGTGCCAGCAGTTACCGGGGGGCCGGCACAGATACGCAGTATTTT
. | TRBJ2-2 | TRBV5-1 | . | CASSHRLTNANTGELFF | TGCGCCAGCAGCCACCGCCTGACGAACGCGAACACCGGGGAGCTGTTTTTT
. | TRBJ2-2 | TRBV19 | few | CASTGRGTGELFF | TGTGCCAGTACGGGCAGGGGTACCGGGGAGCTGTTTTTT
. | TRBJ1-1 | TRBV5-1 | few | CASSLTGGNTEAFF | TGCGCCAGCAGCTTGACTGGAGGGAACACTGAAGCTTTCTTT
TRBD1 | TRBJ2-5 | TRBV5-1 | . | CASSLGQGDQETQYF | TGCGCCAGCAGCTTGGGACAGGGAGACCAAGAGACCCAGTACTTC
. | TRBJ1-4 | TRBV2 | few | CASSERAPNEKLFF | TGTGCCAGCAGTGAAAGGGCTCCTAATGAAAAACTGTTTTTT
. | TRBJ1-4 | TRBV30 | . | CAWSVGQSNEKLFF | TGTGCCTGGAGTGTAGGCCAGAGTAATGAAAAACTGTTTTTT
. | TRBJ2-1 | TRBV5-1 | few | CASSLGGYEQFF | TGCGCCAGCAGCTTGGGAGGATATGAGCAGTTCTTC
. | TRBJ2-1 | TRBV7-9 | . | CASRPIKRGRKSYNEQFF | TGTGCCAGCAGGCCTATTAAACGGGGACGGAAATCCTACAATGAGCAGTTCTTC
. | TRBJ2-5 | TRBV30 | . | CAWSVGETQYF | TGTGCCTGGAGTGTGGGAGAGACCCAGTACTTC
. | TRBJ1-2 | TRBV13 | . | CASSLGRESLGYTF | TGTGCCAGCAGCTTAGGCAGGGAATCTCTTGGCTACACCTTC
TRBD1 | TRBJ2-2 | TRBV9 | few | CASSVGTGSSGELFF | TGTGCCAGCAGCGTAGGGACAGGGTCGTCCGGGGAGCTGTTTTTT
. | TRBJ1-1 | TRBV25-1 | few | CASSELGQGSTEAFF | TGTGCCAGCAGTGAATTGGGGCAGGGAAGCACTGAAGCTTTCTTT
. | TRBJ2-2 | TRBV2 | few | CASQFDSLNTGELFF | TGTGCCAGCCAGTTCGACTCGTTGAACACCGGGGAGCTGTTTTTT
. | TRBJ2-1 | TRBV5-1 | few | CASSPKSLWGFYNEQFF | TGCGCCAGCAGCCCCAAGAGTCTTTGGGGGTTCTACAATGAGCAGTTCTTC
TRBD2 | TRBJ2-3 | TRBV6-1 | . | CASRLAGSTDTQYF | TGTGCCAGCAGACTAGCGGGAAGCACAGATACGCAGTATTTT
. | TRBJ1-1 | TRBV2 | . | CASSDSGGTEAFF | TGTGCCAGCAGTGATTCCGGGGGCACTGAAGCTTTCTTT
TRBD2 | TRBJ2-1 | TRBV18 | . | CASSPQLAGVYNEQFF | TGTGCCAGCTCACCACAACTAGCGGGAGTCTACAATGAGCAGTTCTTC
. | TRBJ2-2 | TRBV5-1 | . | CASALTGDTGELFF | TGCGCCAGCGCCCTAACTGGGGACACCGGGGAGCTGTTTTTT
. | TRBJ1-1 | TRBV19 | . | CASSIVQNTEAFF | TGTGCCAGTAGTATTGTTCAGAACACTGAAGCTTTCTTT
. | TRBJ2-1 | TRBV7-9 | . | CASSFIPGTATYNEQFF | TGTGCCAGCAGCTTCATTCCCGGGACTGCGACCTACAATGAGCAGTTCTTC
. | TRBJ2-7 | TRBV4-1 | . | CASSQSTVYEQYF | TGCGCCAGCAGCCAATCGACCGTCTACGAGCAGTACTTC
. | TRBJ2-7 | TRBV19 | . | CATASGVNSYEQYF | TGTGCCACCGCGTCGGGGGTAAATTCCTACGAGCAGTACTTC
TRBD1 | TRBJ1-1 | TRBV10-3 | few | CAISRQGMNTEAFF | TGTGCCATCAGCAGACAGGGGATGAACACTGAAGCTTTCTTT
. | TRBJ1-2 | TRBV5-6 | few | CASSLDGHYGYTF | TGTGCCAGCAGCTTGGATGGACACTATGGCTACACCTTC
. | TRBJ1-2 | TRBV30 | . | CAWRVDNGYTF | TGTGCCTGGAGGGTGGATAATGGCTACACCTTC
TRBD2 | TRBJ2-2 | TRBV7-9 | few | CASSPGLAGARAGELFF | TGTGCCAGCAGCCCTGGACTAGCGGGAGCAAGAGCCGGGGAGCTGTTTTTT
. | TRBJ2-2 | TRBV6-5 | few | CASSRSGTNTGELFF | TGTGCCAGCAGTCGCAGCGGAACGAACACCGGGGAGCTGTTTTTT
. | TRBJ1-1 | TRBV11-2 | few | CASSSLLHTNTEAFF | TGTGCCAGCAGCTCGCTCCTACACACGAACACTGAAGCTTTCTTT
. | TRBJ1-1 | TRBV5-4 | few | CASSPPVGEAFF | TGTGCCAGCAGCCCTCCCGTGGGTGAAGCTTTCTTT
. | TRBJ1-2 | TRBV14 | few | CASSPQVGPGYTF | TGTGCCAGCAGCCCCCAAGTTGGGCCTGGCTACACCTTC
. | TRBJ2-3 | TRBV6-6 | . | CASSLGQGRTDTQYF | TGTGCCAGCAGTTTAGGGCAGGGCCGCACAGATACGCAGTATTTT
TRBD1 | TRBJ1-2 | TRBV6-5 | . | CASSYSAGGVNGYTF | TGTGCCAGCAGTTACTCTGCAGGGGGCGTGAATGGCTACACCTTC
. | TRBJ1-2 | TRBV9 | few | CASGEGPNYGYTF | TGTGCCAGCGGCGAGGGGCCGAACTATGGCTACACCTTC
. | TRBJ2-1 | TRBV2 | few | CASCRVSNEQFF | TGTGCCAGTTGCCGGGTCTCGAATGAGCAGTTCTTC
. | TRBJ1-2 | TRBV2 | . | CATDAGPYGYTF | TGTGCCACGGACGCAGGGCCCTATGGCTACACCTTC
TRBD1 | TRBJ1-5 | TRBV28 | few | CASSRLDRGQGNQPQHF | TGTGCCAGCAGTCGACTGGACAGGGGACAAGGCAATCAGCCCCAGCATTTT
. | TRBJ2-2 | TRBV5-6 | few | CASSLGTQGVRTGELFF | TGTGCCAGCAGCTTGGGGACCCAGGGAGTAAGAACCGGGGAGCTGTTTTTT
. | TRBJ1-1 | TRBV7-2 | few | CASSHYREGTEAFF | TGTGCCAGCAGCCATTACCGAGAAGGGACTGAAGCTTTCTTT
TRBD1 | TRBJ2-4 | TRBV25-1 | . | CASSDSGQGRFKNIQYF | TGTGCCAGCAGTGATTCGGGACAGGGGAGGTTCAAAAACATTCAGTACTTC
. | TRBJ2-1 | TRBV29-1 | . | CSGAPRGSYNEQFF | TGCAGCGGAGCCCCTCGGGGCTCCTACAATGAGCAGTTCTTC
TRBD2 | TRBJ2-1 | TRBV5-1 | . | CASSLAGGLGEQFF | TGCGCCAGCAGCTTAGCGGGAGGGCTAGGTGAGCAGTTCTTC
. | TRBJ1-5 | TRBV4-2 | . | CASTWDLYSNQPQHF | TGTGCCAGCACCTGGGACCTGTATAGCAATCAGCCCCAGCATTTT